This entry lists 4 T cell receptor beta chains sequenced from one sample in a study of T cell responses to AZD1222 COVID-19 vaccine. Generated by immunoSEQ multiplex PCR, the TCRdb table keeps only in-frame clones and is missing some. Of around 120,000 clones in the sample, about 87% were seen once. The sequences come from peripheral blood, collected on day 0 of AZD1222 vaccination. The receptors were gathered from an adult in good health.

The chain is built from TRBV21-1 and TRBJ1-1; TRBD1 is taken as the D call from the table, unchecked against the DNA. TRBV21-1 is designated a pseudogene. This CDR3 contains 13 residues. CDR3: CASSTGLNTEAFF. Here the CDR3 DNA reads TGTGCCAGCAGCACAGGATTGAACACTGAAGCTTTCTTT.

The gene calls are TRBV5-6 and TRBJ1-1; D unclear. There are 12 residues in the CDR3. The germline V gene encodes CDR1 SGHDT and CDR2 YYEEEE. The V and J ends lost 2 bases and 0 bases respectively, with 2 bases between them. This CDR3 is CASSLMNTEAFF. CDR3 bases: TGTGCCAGCAGCTTAATGAACACTGAAGCTTTCTTT.

The chain couples TRBV5-1 to TRBJ1-1; 7 nucleotides line up with TRBD1. V gave up 6 bases and J gave up 3 bases; unmatched junction bases: 11. Germline CDR1 is SGHRS and CDR2 is YFSETQ. The CDR3 is made up of 15 amino acids. The CDR3 sequence: CASTRQGGSDTEAFF. The CDR3 DNA is TGCGCCAGCACTCGACAGGGCGGTTCGGACACTGAAGCTTTCTTT.

This chain joins TRBV27 and TRBJ2-5; D unresolved. The V gene's germline CDR1 is MNHEY and CDR2 SMNVEV (reference sequence). Trimming left V 10 bases short and J 1 base short, with 16 bases between. The CDR3 is made up of 14 amino acids. In nucleotides, the CDR3 is TGTGCCACCAAAAGAAGATGGGCCCAAGAGACCCAGTACTTC. Protein sequence: CATKRRWAQETQYF.